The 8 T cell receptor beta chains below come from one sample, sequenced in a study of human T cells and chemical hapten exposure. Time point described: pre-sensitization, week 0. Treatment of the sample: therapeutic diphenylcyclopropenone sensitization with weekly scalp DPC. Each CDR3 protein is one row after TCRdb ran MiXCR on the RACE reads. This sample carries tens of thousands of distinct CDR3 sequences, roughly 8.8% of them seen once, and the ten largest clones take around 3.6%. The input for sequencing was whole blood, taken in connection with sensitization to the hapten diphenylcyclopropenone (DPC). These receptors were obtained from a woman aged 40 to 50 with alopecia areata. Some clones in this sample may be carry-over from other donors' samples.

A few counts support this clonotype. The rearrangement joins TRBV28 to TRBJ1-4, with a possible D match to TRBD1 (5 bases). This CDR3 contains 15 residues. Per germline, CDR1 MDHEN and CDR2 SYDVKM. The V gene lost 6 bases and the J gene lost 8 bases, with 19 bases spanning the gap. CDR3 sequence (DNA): TGTGCCAGCAGCTCCACAGGCGGGGTTGTAGAAAAACTGTTTTTT. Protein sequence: CASSSTGGVVEKLFF.

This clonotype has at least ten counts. In DNA, the CDR3 is TGTGCCAGCAGCCTTAGGGGGGGCCCCTATAATTCACCCCTCCACTTT. Its protein is CASSLRGGPYNSPLHF. The rearrangement links TRBV6-5 to TRBJ1-6, with D maybe TRBD1 (6 bases). This CDR3 contains 16 residues. Germline CDR1 reads MNHEY; CDR2 reads SVGAGI. V lost 6 bases and J 2 bases, leaving 14 bases between the germline ends.

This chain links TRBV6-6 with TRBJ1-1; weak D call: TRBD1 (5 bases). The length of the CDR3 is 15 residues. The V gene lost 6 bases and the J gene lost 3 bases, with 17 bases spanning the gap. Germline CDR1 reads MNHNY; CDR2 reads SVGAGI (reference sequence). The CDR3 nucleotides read TGTGCCAGCAGCCCTGGATCGGGGGGGTACACTGAAGCTTTCTTT. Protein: CASSPGSGGYTEAFF.

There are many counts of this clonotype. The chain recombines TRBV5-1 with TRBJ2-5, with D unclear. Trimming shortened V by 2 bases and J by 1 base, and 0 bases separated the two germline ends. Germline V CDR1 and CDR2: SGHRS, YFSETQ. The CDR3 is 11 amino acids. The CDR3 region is CASSFQETQYF. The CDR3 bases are TGCGCCAGCAGCTTCCAAGAGACCCAGTACTTC.

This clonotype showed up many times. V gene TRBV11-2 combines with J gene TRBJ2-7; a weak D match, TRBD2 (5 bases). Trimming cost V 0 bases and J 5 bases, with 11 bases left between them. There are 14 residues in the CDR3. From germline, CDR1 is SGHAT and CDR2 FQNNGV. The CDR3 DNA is TGTGCCAGCAGCTTAGATCCGGGGAGCGACGAGCAGTACTTC. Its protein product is CASSLDPGSDEQYF.

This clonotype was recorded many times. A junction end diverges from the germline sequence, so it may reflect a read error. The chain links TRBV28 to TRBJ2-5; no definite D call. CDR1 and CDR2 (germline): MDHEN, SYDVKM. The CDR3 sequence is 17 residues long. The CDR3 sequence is CATSSLSWEGIQETQYF. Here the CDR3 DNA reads TGTGCCACCAGTTCATTGTCATGGGAAGGGATCCAAGAGACCCAGTACTTC.

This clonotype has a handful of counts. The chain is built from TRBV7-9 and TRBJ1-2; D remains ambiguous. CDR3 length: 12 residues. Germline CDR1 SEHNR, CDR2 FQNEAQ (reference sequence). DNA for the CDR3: TGTATTGGCGGCGGATCTAACTATGGCTACACCTTC. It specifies CIGGGSNYGYTF.

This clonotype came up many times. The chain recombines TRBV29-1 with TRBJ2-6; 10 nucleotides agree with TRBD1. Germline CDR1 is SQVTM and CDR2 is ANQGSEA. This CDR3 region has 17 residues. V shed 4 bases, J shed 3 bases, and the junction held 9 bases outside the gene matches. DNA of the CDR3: TGCAGCGTTGTAGAGGGACAGGGGATGAGTGGGGCCAACGTCCTGACTTTC. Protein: CSVVEGQGMSGANVLTF.